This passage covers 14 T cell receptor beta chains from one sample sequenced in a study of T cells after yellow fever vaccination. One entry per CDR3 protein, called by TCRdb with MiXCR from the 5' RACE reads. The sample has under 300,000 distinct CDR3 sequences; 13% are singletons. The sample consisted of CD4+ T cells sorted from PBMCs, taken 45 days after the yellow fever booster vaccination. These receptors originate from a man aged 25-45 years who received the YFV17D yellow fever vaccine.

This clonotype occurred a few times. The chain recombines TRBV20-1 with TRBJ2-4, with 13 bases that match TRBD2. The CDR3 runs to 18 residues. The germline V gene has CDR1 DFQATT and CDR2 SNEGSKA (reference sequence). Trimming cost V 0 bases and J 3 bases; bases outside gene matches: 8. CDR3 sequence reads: CSARETSGRAVGKNIQYF. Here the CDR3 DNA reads TGCAGTGCTAGAGAAACTAGCGGGAGGGCCGTGGGCAAAAACATTCAGTACTTC.

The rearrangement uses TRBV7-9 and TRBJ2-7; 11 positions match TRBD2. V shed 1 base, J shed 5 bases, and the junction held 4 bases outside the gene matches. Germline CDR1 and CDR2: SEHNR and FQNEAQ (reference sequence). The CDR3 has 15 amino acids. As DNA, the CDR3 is TGTGCCAGCAGCTTAGTACTAGCGGGAGTCAACGAGCAGTACTTC. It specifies CASSLVLAGVNEQYF.

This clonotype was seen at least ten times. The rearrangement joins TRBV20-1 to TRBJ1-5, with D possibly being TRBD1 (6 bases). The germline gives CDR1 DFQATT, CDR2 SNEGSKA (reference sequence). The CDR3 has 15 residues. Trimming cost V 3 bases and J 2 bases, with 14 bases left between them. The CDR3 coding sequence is TGCAGTGCTAGGAAGACAGGCCAACGCAATCAGCCCCAGCATTTT. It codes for CSARKTGQRNQPQHF.

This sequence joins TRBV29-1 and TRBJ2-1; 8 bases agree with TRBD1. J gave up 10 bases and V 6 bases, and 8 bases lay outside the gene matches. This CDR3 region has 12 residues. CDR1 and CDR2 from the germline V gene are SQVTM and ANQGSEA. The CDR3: CSVTRQGHEQFF. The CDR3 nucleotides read TGCAGCGTGACCAGACAGGGGCACGAGCAGTTCTTC.

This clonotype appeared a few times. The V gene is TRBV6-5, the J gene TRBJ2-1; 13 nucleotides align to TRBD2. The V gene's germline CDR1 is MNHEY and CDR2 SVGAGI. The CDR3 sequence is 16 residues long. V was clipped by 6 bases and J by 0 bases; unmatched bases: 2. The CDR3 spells CASRRTSGSSYNEQFF. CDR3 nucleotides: TGTGCCAGCAGACGGACTAGCGGGAGCTCCTACAATGAGCAGTTCTTC.

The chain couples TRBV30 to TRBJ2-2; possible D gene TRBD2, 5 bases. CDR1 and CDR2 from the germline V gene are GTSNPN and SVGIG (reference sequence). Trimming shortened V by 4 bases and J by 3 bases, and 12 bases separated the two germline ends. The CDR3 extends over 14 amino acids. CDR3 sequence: CAWTERTDTGELFF. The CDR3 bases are TGTGCCTGGACCGAGCGGACTGACACCGGGGAGCTGTTTTTT.

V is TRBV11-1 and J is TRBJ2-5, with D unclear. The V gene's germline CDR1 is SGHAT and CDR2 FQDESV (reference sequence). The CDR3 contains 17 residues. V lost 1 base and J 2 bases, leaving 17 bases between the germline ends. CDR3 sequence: CASSLERYRGVQETQYF. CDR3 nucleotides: TGTGCCAGCAGCTTAGAACGTTATCGAGGCGTACAAGAGACCCAGTACTTC.

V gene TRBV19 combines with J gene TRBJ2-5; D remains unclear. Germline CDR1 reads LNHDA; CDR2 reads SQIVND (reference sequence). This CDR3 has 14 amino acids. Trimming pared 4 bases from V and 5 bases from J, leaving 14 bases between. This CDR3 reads CASSTLDGAETQYF. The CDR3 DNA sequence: TGTGCCAGTAGTACCCTGGACGGCGCGGAGACCCAGTACTTC.

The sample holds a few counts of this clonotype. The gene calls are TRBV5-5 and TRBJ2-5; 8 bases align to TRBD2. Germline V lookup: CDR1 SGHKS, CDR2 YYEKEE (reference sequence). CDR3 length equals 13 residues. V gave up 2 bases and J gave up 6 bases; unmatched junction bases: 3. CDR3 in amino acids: CASSLAGEQTQYF. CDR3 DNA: TGTGCCAGCAGCTTAGCGGGAGAGCAGACCCAGTACTTC.

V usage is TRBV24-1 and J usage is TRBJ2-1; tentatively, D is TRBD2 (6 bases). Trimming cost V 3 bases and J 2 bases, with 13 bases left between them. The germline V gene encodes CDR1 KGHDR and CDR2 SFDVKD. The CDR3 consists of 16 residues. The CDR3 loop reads CATSDGGRETYNEQFF. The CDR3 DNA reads TGTGCCACCAGTGATGGGGGACGGGAGACCTACAATGAGCAGTTCTTC.

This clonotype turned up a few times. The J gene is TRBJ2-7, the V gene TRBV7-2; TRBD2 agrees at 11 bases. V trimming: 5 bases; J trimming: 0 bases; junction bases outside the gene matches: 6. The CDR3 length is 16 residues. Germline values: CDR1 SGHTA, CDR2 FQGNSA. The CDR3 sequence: CASSLGLAVSSYEQYF. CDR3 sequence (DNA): TGTGCCAGCAGCCTGGGACTAGCGGTGAGCTCCTACGAGCAGTACTTC.

CDR3 DNA: TGTGCCAGCAGCTTCTTGACAGGGGGCTACGAGCAGTACTTC. Translation: CASSFLTGGYEQYF. The chain combines TRBV13 with TRBJ2-7; TRBD1 matches 9 bases. V was pared by 3 bases and J by 3 bases, with 3 bases of the junction left unmatched. The CDR3 loop spans 14 amino acids. Germline-derived CDR1 and CDR2 are PRHDT and FYEKMQ (reference sequence).

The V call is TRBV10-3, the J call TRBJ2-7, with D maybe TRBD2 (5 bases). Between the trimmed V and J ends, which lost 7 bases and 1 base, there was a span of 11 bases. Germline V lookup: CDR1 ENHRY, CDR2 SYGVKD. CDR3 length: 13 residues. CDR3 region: CAIINRTSYEQYF. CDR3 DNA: TGTGCCATCATTAATAGGACTTCCTACGAGCAGTACTTC.

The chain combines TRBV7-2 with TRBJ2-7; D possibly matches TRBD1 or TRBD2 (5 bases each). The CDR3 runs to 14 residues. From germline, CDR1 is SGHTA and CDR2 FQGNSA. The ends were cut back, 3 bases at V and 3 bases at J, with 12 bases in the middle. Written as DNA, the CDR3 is TGTGCCAGCAGCTTGACAGACGGGGTCTACGAGCAGTACTTC. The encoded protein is CASSLTDGVYEQYF.